Following are 15 T cell receptor beta chains from one sample sequenced in a study of blood T cell repertoires in COVID-19 (dated by TCRdb to the early 2020s). Libraries were made using the immunoSEQ multiplex PCR assay. TCRdb obtained this table from immuneACCESS and retained in-frame rearrangements with V and J assigned. These tables miss some clones; where compared with another copy, unresolved V genes account for less than half of the shortfall, and the remainder is unexplained. This sample lists 250,000 to 300,000 clones; 88% were detected once. The ten largest clonotypes hold roughly 2% of the sample. Material: PBMCs or T cells enriched from blood (not recorded which). These receptors all stem from a woman aged 60-75 years in a cohort exposed to, infected with or recovered from COVID-19 (not recorded which).

The V call is TRBV10-3, the J call TRBJ1-3; D gene uncertain. The germline CDR1 and CDR2 sequences are ENHRY and SYGVKD. V was shortened by 3 bases and J by 0 bases, with 3 bases between the two germline ends. This CDR3 region has 13 residues. CDR3 region: CAISDSSGNTIYF. The CDR3 DNA is TGTGCCATCAGTGACAGCTCTGGAAACACCATATATTTT.

This clone was observed once. The gene calls are TRBV28 and TRBJ2-7, with 7 bases fitting TRBD1. Per germline, CDR1 MDHEN and CDR2 SYDVKM. The V gene end was trimmed by 4 bases and the J gene end by 1 base; junction bases not matched to a gene: 13. The CDR3 is 17 amino acids. The CDR3 here is CASSSRIGQVGSYEQYF. DNA for the CDR3: TGTGCCAGCAGTTCAAGAATTGGACAGGTTGGATCCTACGAGCAGTACTTC. Together with reference TRBV28 and TRBJ2-7, the CDR3 gives the full variable domain: DVKVTQSSRYLVKRTGEKVFLECVQDMDHENMFWYRQDPGLGLRLIYFSYDVKMKEKGDIPEGYSVSREKKERFSLILESASTNQTSMYLCASSSRIGQVGSYEQYFGPGTRLTVT.

V usage is TRBV30 and J usage is TRBJ2-7; 10 positions agree with TRBD2. The CDR3 consists of 15 residues. Germline values: CDR1 GTSNPN, CDR2 SVGIG (reference sequence). V was clipped by 0 bases and J by 7 bases; unmatched bases: 9. The CDR3 is CAWSVPLAGVSEQYF. DNA for the CDR3: TGTGCCTGGAGTGTACCCCTAGCGGGAGTTTCGGAGCAGTACTTC.

J is TRBJ1-3 and V is TRBV25-1; D gene ambiguous. The CDR3 length is 14 residues. Germline V gene lookup returns CDR1 MGHDK and CDR2 SYGVNS. V shed 3 bases and J shed 2 bases, with 8 bases lying between them. For the CDR3, the DNA is TGTGCCAGCAGTGACACCCGGGCTGGAAACACCATATATTTT. It encodes CASSDTRAGNTIYF.

The chain carries TRBV6-5 and TRBJ1-5; a possible D gene is TRBD1 (6 bases). Deletions cut 7 bases from V and 7 bases from J, with 20 bases between. CDR3 length: 15 residues. Per germline, CDR1 MNHEY and CDR2 SVGAGI. Here the CDR3 DNA reads TGTGCCAGCACCCCGGGACAAGTCTACTTGCAGCCCCAGCATTTT. It codes for CASTPGQVYLQPQHF.

This chain uses TRBV4-3 with TRBJ1-4; TRBD1 matches at 9 bases. CDR1 LGHNA and CDR2 YSLEER come from the germline V gene. After removal of 4 bases from V and 7 bases from J, the junction contained 7 bases not matched to a gene. The CDR3 loop spans 15 amino acids. Here the CDR3 DNA reads TGCGCCAGCAGCCCCCGGGGGACAGGGAGTGAAAAACTGTTTTTT. Translation: CASSPRGTGSEKLFF.

V is TRBV6-5 and J is TRBJ1-2; TRBD1 is a possible D gene (6 bases). This CDR3 has 12 residues. Germline V CDR1 and CDR2: MNHEY, SVGAGI. V gave up 5 bases and J gave up 7 bases, with 11 bases separating them. DNA for the CDR3: TGTGCCAGCAGTACACAGGGCTCTGGCTACACCTTC. Translating it yields CASSTQGSGYTF.

The chain has TRBV27 and TRBJ2-7; 9 bases match TRBD2. This CDR3 is built from 19 residues. Germline loops: CDR1 MNHEY, CDR2 SMNVEV (reference sequence). J gave up 5 bases and V 5 bases, and 22 bases lay outside the gene matches. The CDR3 coding sequence is TGTGCCAGCAGTCTCAATAGACCCGGGGCTAGCGGGAAGATGCACGAGCAGTACTTC. It translates to CASSLNRPGASGKMHEQYF.

In the case of this clone: Sequence at one end of the junction differs from germline and may be a read error. The chain recombines TRBV20-1 with TRBJ2-4; 9 nucleotides line up with TRBD2. The CDR3 spans 11 residues. CDR1 is DFQATT and CDR2 is SNEGSKA in the germline V gene (reference sequence). The CDR3 DNA reads TGCAGTGCTAATAGCGGGAGAGGCGGGAACTTC. It yields the protein CSANSGRGGNF.

The CDR3 sequence is CSVDSWLGETQYF. In nucleotides, the CDR3 is TGCAGCGTTGATTCGTGGCTAGGAGAGACCCAGTACTTC. The rearrangement uses TRBV29-1 and TRBJ2-5, with D uncertain. From germline, CDR1 is SQVTM and CDR2 ANQGSEA. The V end was cut by 3 bases, the J end by 4 bases, with 12 bases between. The CDR3 totals 13 residues.

The gene calls are TRBV5-5 and TRBJ2-7; the D gene is possibly TRBD2 (6 bases). CDR1 is SGHKS, CDR2 YYEKEE, per germline (reference sequence). Trimming removed 2 bases from V and 1 base from J, with 16 bases in between. CDR3 size: 16 residues. CDR3 in amino acids: CASSLGVGTPSYEQYF. The CDR3 nucleotides read TGTGCCAGCAGCTTAGGGGTCGGGACTCCGTCCTACGAGCAGTACTTC.

The chain recombines TRBV7-9 with TRBJ2-3; TRBD1 agrees at 9 bases. The V and J ends lost 5 bases and 5 bases, in that order; junction bases with no gene match: 11. CDR3 length: 16 amino acids. Looked up from germline, CDR1 is SEHNR and CDR2 is FQNEAQ (reference sequence). The CDR3 DNA sequence: TGTGCCAGCAGCGTCCATCGGACAGGGGCTATAGATACGCAGTATTTT. Translating it yields CASSVHRTGAIDTQYF.

The chain has TRBV2 and TRBJ2-5; 9 nucleotides align to TRBD1. Losses at the gene ends were 3 bases for V and 5 bases for J; bases not matched to a gene: 4. CDR3 length: 14 amino acids. Looked up from germline, CDR1 is SNHLY and CDR2 is FYNNEI. The CDR3 region is CASSEDRGEETQYF. The CDR3 DNA sequence: TGTGCCAGCAGTGAGGACAGGGGAGAGGAGACCCAGTACTTC. Drawing the rest from reference TRBV2 and TRBJ2-5, the complete variable domain is EPEVTQTPSHQVTQMGQEVILRCVPISNHLYFYWYRQILGQKVEFLVSFYNNEISEKSEIFDDQFSVERPDGSNFTLKIRSTKLEDSAMYFCASSEDRGEETQYFGPGTRLLVL.

The chain uses TRBV5-3 and TRBJ1-5, with D unresolved. Being an ORF, TRBV5-3 has a function that is uncertain. Trimming pared 1 base from V and 1 base from J, leaving 9 bases between. The CDR3 runs 15 residues. For the CDR3, the DNA is TGTGCCAGAAGCTTGAACGGGGAGAGCAATCAGCCCCAGCATTTT. Amino acid sequence: CARSLNGESNQPQHF.

This clone showed up many times. The chain uses TRBV28 and TRBJ1-3; D is perhaps TRBD1 (5 bases). The CDR3 spans 15 residues. Per germline, CDR1 MDHEN and CDR2 SYDVKM. The V end was cut by 2 bases, the J end by 4 bases, with 12 bases between. The CDR3 sequence is CASSLAPGQGNTIYF. CDR3 coding DNA: TGTGCCAGCAGTTTAGCGCCAGGGCAAGGAAACACCATATATTTT.